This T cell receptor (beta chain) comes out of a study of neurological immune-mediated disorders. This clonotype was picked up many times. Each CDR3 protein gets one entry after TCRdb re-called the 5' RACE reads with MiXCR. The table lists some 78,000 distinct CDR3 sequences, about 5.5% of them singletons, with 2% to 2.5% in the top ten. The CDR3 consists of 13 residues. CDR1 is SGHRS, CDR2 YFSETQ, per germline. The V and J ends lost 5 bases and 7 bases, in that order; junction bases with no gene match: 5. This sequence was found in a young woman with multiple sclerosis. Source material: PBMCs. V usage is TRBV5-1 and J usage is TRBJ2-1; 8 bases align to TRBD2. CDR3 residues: CASSSGLVNEQFF. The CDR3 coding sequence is TGCGCCAGCAGTTCGGGACTAGTGAATGAGCAGTTCTTC.